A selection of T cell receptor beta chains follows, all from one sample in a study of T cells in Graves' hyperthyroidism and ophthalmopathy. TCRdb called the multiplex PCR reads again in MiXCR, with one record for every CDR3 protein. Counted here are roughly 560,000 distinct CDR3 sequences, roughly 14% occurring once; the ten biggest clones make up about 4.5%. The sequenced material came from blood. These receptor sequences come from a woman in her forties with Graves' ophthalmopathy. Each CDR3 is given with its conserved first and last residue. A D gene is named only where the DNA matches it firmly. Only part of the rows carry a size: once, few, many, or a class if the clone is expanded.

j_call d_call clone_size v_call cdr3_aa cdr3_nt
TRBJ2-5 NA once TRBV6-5 CASSYRPLGQETQYF TGTGCCAGCAGTTACCGACCTTTGGGGCAGGAGACCCAGTACTTC
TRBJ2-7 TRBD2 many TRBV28 CASSSGRLTYEQYF TGTGCCAGCAGCAGCGGGAGGTTAACCTACGAGCAGTACTTC
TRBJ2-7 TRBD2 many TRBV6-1 CASSEGLARGLYEQYF TGTGCCAGCAGTGAAGGACTAGCGCGTGGTCTCTACGAGCAGTACTTC
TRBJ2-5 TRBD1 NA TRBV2 CASSAYRGPEETQYF TGTGCCAGCAGTGCGTACAGGGGGCCTGAAGAGACCCAGTACTTC
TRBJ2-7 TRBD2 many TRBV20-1 CSARDRLAGRNEQYF TGCAGTGCTAGAGATAGGCTAGCGGGACGAAACGAGCAGTACTTC
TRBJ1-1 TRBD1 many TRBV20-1 CSAIRDRGREAFF TGCAGTGCAATCCGGGACAGGGGGAGAGAAGCTTTCTTT
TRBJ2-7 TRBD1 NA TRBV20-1 CSGGQFSYEQYF TGCAGTGGGGGACAGTTCTCCTACGAGCAGTACTTC
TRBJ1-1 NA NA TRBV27 CASSTSKGAEAFF TGTGCCAGCAGTACCAGTAAAGGGGCGGAAGCTTTCTTT
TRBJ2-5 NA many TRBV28 CASSSQGLETQYF TGTGCCAGCAGTTCCCAGGGGTTGGAGACCCAGTACTTC
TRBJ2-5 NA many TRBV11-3 CASSLRGLQETQYF TGTGCCAGCAGCTTACGCGGGCTCCAAGAGACCCAGTACTTC
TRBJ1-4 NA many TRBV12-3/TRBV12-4 CASSQPPGSPTNEKLFF TGTGCCAGCAGTCAGCCCCCTGGGAGCCCAACTAATGAAAAACTGTTTTTT
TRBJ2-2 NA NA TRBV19 CASSINGQVPGELFF TGTGCCAGTAGTATTAATGGCCAAGTCCCCGGGGAGCTGTTTTTT
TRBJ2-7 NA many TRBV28 CASLSAAGSYEQYF TGTGCCAGCCTGTCAGCGGCGGGGTCCTACGAGCAGTACTTC
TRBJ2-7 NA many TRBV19 CASSTGLTPGGQYEQYF TGTGCCAGTAGTACCGGACTAACCCCAGGGGGGCAATACGAGCAGTACTTC
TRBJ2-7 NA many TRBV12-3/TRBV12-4 CASSFFRAYEQYF TGTGCCAGCAGTTTCTTCAGGGCCTACGAGCAGTACTTC
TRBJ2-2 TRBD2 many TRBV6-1 CASRVLAGLNTGELFF TGTGCCAGCAGAGTATTAGCGGGATTAAACACCGGGGAGCTGTTTTTT
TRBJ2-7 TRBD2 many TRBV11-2 CASSLGSGRSVVNEQYF TGTGCCAGCAGCTTAGGAAGCGGGAGGTCTGTCGTGAACGAGCAGTACTTC
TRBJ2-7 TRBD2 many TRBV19 CASRSSGNEQYF TGTGCCAGTAGGTCTAGCGGCAACGAGCAGTACTTC
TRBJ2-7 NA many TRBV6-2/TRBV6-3 CASSYDMAYEQYF TGTGCCAGCAGTTACGACATGGCCTACGAGCAGTACTTC
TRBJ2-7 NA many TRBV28 CASSPQGHKYF TGTGCCAGCAGTCCTCAGGGACATAAGTACTTC
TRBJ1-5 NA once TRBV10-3 CAISENSGQPQHF TGTGCCATCAGTGAGAACAGCGGCCAGCCCCAGCATTTT
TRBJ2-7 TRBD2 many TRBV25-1 CASSEFQYSGVYEQYF TGTGCCAGCAGTGAATTTCAGTATAGCGGGGTTTACGAGCAGTACTTC
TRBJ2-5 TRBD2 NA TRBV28 CASSTPLGHASGAQETQYF TGTGCCAGCAGCACTCCCCTAGGTCATGCTAGCGGAGCGCAAGAGACCCAGTACTTC
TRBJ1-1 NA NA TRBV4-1 CASSQDLHPNTEAFF TGCGCCAGCAGCCAAGATCTCCACCCGAACACTGAAGCTTTCTTT
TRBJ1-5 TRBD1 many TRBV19 CASSPITGGSQPQHF TGTGCCAGTAGTCCGATTACAGGGGGCTCTCAGCCCCAGCATTTT
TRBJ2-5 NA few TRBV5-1 CASSLWLFQGTETQYF TGCGCCAGCAGCTTGTGGCTATTCCAGGGTACGGAGACCCAGTACTTC
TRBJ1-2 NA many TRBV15 CATSREFNYNYGYTF TGTGCCACCAGCAGAGAGTTTAATTATAACTATGGCTACACCTTC
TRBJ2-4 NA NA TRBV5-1 CASSVAGMNIQYF TGCGCCAGCAGCGTGGCAGGGATGAACATTCAGTACTTC
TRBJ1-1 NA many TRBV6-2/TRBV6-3 CASSYSAVREAFF TGTGCCAGCAGTTACTCGGCTGTAAGGGAAGCTTTCTTT
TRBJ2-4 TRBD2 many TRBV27 CASSAPGLAGVGNIQYF TGTGCCAGCAGTGCTCCGGGACTAGCGGGAGTGGGAAACATTCAGTACTTC
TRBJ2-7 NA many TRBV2 CASNKVGVGSYEQYF TGTGCCAGCAATAAAGTGGGAGTAGGGTCCTACGAGCAGTACTTC
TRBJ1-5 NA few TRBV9 CASSVGAGDGAEPQHF TGTGCCAGCAGCGTAGGGGCAGGGGACGGGGCGGAACCCCAGCATTTT
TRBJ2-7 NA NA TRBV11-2 CASSYEVRGYEQYF TGTGCCAGCAGCTACGAGGTCAGGGGCTACGAGCAGTACTTC
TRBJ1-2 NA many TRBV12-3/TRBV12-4 CASSSGRIYTF TGTGCCAGCAGTTCGGGACGGATCTACACCTTC
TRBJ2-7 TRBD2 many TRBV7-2 CASSRVAGGNSYEQYF TGTGCCAGCAGCAGAGTAGCGGGGGGTAACTCCTACGAGCAGTACTTC
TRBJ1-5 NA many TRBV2 CASSQPPSNQPQHF TGTGCCAGCAGCCAGCCACCGAGCAATCAGCCCCAGCATTTT
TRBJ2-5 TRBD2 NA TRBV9 CASSPGGGGKETQYF TGTGCCAGCAGCCCTGGGGGGGGAGGAAAGGAGACCCAGTACTTC
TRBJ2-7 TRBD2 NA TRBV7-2 CASRLAGGGNYEQYF TGTGCCAGCAGACTAGCGGGAGGAGGAAACTACGAGCAGTACTTC
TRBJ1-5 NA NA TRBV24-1 CATQGPAGNQPQHF TGTGCCACCCAGGGCCCCGCGGGGAATCAGCCCCAGCATTTT
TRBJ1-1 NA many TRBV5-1 CASSFRIETEAFF TGCGCCAGCAGCTTCAGGATCGAAACTGAAGCTTTCTTT
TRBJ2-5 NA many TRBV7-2 CASSPVKAETQYF TGTGCCAGCAGCCCGGTGAAGGCAGAGACCCAGTACTTC
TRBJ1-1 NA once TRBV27 CASNHSPRGASPEAFF TGTGCCAGCAACCACTCCCCGAGGGGGGCTAGTCCTGAAGCTTTCTTT
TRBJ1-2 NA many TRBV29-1 CSVELGVPPYGYTF TGCAGCGTTGAATTGGGGGTGCCCCCCTATGGCTACACCTTC
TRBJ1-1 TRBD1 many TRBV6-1 CASSEGTGGNEAFF TGTGCCAGCAGTGAAGGGACAGGGGGCAACGAAGCTTTCTTT
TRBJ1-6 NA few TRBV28 CATMQGRPYNSPLHF TGTGCCACCATGCAGGGCAGACCTTATAATTCACCCCTCCACTTT
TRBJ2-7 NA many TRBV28 CASFEDTRRLVYF TGTGCCAGCTTCGAGGATACCCGAAGGCTCGTGTACTTC
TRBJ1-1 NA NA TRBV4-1 CASSQRDTPKAEAFF TGCGCCAGCAGCCAACGAGACACGCCGAAGGCTGAAGCTTTCTTT
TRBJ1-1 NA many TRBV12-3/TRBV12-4 CASSSGGLTTEAFF TGTGCCAGCAGCTCCGGGGGCCTCACCACTGAAGCTTTCTTT
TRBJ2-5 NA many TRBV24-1 CATSDAGPSRETQYF TGTGCCACCAGTGATGCGGGACCCTCTCGGGAGACCCAGTACTTC
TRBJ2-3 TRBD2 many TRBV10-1 CASSEVAGGGTDTQYF TGCGCCAGCAGTGAGGTAGCGGGAGGTGGCACAGATACGCAGTATTTT
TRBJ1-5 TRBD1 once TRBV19 CASSPTGDGGNQPQHF TGTGCCAGTAGTCCTACAGGGGATGGTGGCAATCAGCCCCAGCATTTT
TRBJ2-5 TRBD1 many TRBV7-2 CASSNPGQGPSYQETQYF TGTGCCAGCAGCAACCCCGGACAGGGGCCCTCGTACCAAGAGACCCAGTACTTC
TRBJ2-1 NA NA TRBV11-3 CASSNTGTNNEQFF TGTGCCAGCAGCAATACAGGGACGAACAATGAGCAGTTCTTC